The subject of this entry is one T cell receptor beta chain. Its antigen is unidentified. Germline values: CDR1 GTSNPN, CDR2 SVGIG (reference sequence). With 2 bases removed from V and 4 bases from J, the gap between germline ends came to 17 bases. The CDR3 length is 15 residues. The sample belongs to a study of vaccination effects on CD4 cells after COVID-19. Subsequent to ten to eleven days of culture, CD4+ T cells were isolated. Assay: immunoSEQ multiplex PCR; the TCRdb copy retains only in-frame clones and omits some. The sample consists of over 65,000 clones, 70% to 80% of them appearing once. The material was CD4+ T cells from PBMCs cultured without peptide, obtained before COVID-19 vaccination. The sequence was collected from a human donor who received a COVID-19 vaccine. The chain combines TRBV30 with TRBJ1-2, with D perhaps TRBD1 (5 bases). The CDR3 DNA is TGTGCCTGGAGTCCCGACAGTGGGTTTTTCTATGGCTACACCTTC. Its translation: CAWSPDSGFFYGYTF.